Below are 29 T cell receptor beta chains sequenced from a single sample in a study of control samples from healthy donors and cancer patients (dated by TCRdb to 2018 to 2020). Library method: the immunoSEQ multiplex PCR assay. This immuneACCESS table, as held by TCRdb, lists in-frame sequences with V and J called but not all clones. Of the missing ones, under half trace to an unresolved V gene in checked studies; the others have no known cause. The sample table shows some 140,000 clones, and 80% to 90% are seen once. The ten most abundant clones make up roughly 9% of the sample. The sample consisted of blood. These receptors were obtained from a woman aged 25 to 39 in good health.

The chain links TRBV5-6 to TRBJ2-7; 8 bases map to TRBD1. Germline CDR1 SGHDT, CDR2 YYEEEE. The CDR3 is 13 amino acids. V dropped 4 bases and J dropped 1; count of bases not matched to a gene: 1. CDR3 in amino acids: CASSDRGSYEQYF. CDR3 bases: TGTGCCAGCAGCGACAGGGGTTCCTACGAGCAGTACTTC.

CDR3: CASSSMGGNFYEQYF. CDR3 in DNA: TGTGCCAGCAGCTCCATGGGAGGGAATTTCTACGAGCAGTACTTC. The chain recombines TRBV7-2 with TRBJ2-7; 7 bases fit TRBD2. The CDR3 length is 15 residues. V shed 4 bases and J 3 bases; nucleotides not matched to a gene: 9. Germline V CDR1 and CDR2: SGHTA, FQGNSA.

This chain joins TRBV12-5 and TRBJ1-1; TRBD1 matches 7 bases. The germline V gene encodes CDR1 LGHNT and CDR2 FRNRAP. V shed 4 bases, J shed 5 bases, and the junction held 7 bases outside the gene matches. The CDR3 extends over 14 amino acids. The CDR3 nucleotides are TGTGCTAGTGGTTCCTCAGGGGGTGGTACTGAAGCTTTCTTT. Translating it yields CASGSSGGGTEAFF.

The V and J genes are TRBV7-9 and TRBJ1-6, with 12 bases fitting TRBD1. This CDR3 is 15 amino acids long. From germline, CDR1 is SEHNR and CDR2 FQNEAQ (reference sequence). Trimming cost V 2 bases and J 11 bases; bases outside gene matches: 4. CDR3 bases: TGTGCCAGCAGCTTATCGGGACAGGGGGCTCCACCCCTCCACTTT. Protein product: CASSLSGQGAPPLHF.

CDR3 amino acids: CASSLPRQITGELFF. The DNA for the CDR3 is TGTGCCAGCAGCTTACCCAGGCAGATCACCGGGGAGCTGTTTTTT. V and J are TRBV5-6 and TRBJ2-2, with D unresolved. The CDR3 is made up of 15 amino acids. Trimming left V 2 bases short and J 4 bases short, with 12 bases between. Germline CDR1 is SGHDT and CDR2 is YYEEEE.

The rearrangement uses TRBV29-1 and TRBJ1-1; 7 bases match TRBD1. This CDR3 spans 13 amino acids. V lost 2 bases, J lost 3 bases, and 3 bases stayed unmatched. From germline, CDR1 is SQVTM and CDR2 ANQGSEA. The CDR3 nucleotides are TGCAGCGTTGAAAGGGGGCGCGACACTGAAGCTTTCTTT. Translated, it gives CSVERGRDTEAFF.

The genes are TRBV19 and TRBJ1-1, with a weak D call TRBD1 (6 bases). Trimming cost V 6 bases and J 5 bases, with 19 bases left between them. The CDR3 runs 15 residues. Germline lookup yields CDR1 LNHDA and CDR2 SQIVND (reference sequence). In nucleotides, the CDR3 is TGTGCCAGTAGAGACTGGGGGGGCGCGAGGACTGAAGCTTTCTTT. Protein sequence: CASRDWGGARTEAFF.

The chain recombines TRBV11-2 with TRBJ1-1; no clear D. Per the germline V gene, CDR1 is SGHAT and CDR2 is FQNNGV. The CDR3 is 13 residues long. Trimming took off 1 base at V and 1 base at J, with 4 bases between the two ends. The CDR3: CASSLGQNTEAFF. The CDR3 DNA follows: TGTGCCAGCAGCTTAGGTCAGAACACTGAAGCTTTCTTT.

The rearrangement links TRBV6-6 to TRBJ1-2; possible D gene TRBD1, 5 bases. Germline CDR1 MNHNY, CDR2 SVGAGI (reference sequence). The ends were cut back, 5 bases at V and 7 bases at J, with 26 bases in the middle. This CDR3 spans 17 amino acids. The CDR3 here is CASSPGGVWLSYGGYTF. The CDR3 bases are TGTGCCAGCAGTCCGGGAGGGGTTTGGCTTAGCTATGGTGGCTACACCTTC.

The chain links TRBV6-2 or TRBV6-3 to TRBJ1-3, with D perhaps matching TRBD1 (6 bases). V was clipped by 2 bases and J by 1 base, with 6 bases between them. Germline assignment: CDR1 MNHEY and CDR2 SVGEGT. This CDR3 contains 14 residues. The CDR3 coding sequence is TGTGCCAGCAGTTACGGGACATCTGGAAACACCATATATTTT. Its translation: CASSYGTSGNTIYF.

This clone was detected only once. The chain is built from TRBV15 and TRBJ2-5; D remains ambiguous. Trimming removed 0 bases at V and 4 bases at J, with 9 bases between. This CDR3 has 14 amino acids. The germline V gene has CDR1 LNHNV and CDR2 YYDKDF (reference sequence). CDR3 amino acids: CATSRDRATETQYF. DNA for the CDR3: TGTGCCACCAGCAGAGACCGGGCCACAGAGACCCAGTACTTC.

The chain carries TRBV27 and TRBJ1-2; 9 bases match TRBD1. Per germline, CDR1 MNHEY and CDR2 SMNVEV (reference sequence). The CDR3 runs 17 residues. Trimming cost V 4 bases and J 4 bases; bases outside gene matches: 13. The CDR3 DNA reads as TGTGCCAGCAGTTCTTGGGGGACAGGGCAGGGGTTCTATGGCTACACCTTC. Translation: CASSSWGTGQGFYGYTF.

The rearrangement links TRBV6-5 to TRBJ1-6, with TRBD1 matching over 9 bases. The V and J ends lost 5 bases and 14 bases, in that order; junction bases with no gene match: 4. This CDR3 is 12 amino acids long. CDR1 is MNHEY and CDR2 is SVGAGI in the germline V gene. DNA of the CDR3: TGTGCCAGCAGTCGGGACAGGGAGTCCCTCCACTTT. It is translated as CASSRDRESLHF.

The chain is built from TRBV6-5 and TRBJ1-1; no firm D call. V lost 7 bases to trimming and J lost 0 bases, with 9 bases between them. The germline CDR1 and CDR2 sequences are MNHEY and SVGAGI. This CDR3 has 13 residues. CDR3 region: CASKRGMNTEAFF. The CDR3 nucleotides are TGTGCCAGCAAACGAGGGATGAACACTGAAGCTTTCTTT.

The chain carries TRBV12-5 and TRBJ1-2; TRBD1 aligns across 8 bases. The CDR3 length is 22 residues. The trim removed 0 bases at V and 13 bases at J, leaving 34 bases unmatched. Germline CDR1 LGHNT, CDR2 FRNRAP. CDR3 loop: CASGLVADRGGGIPWEAVWCTF. The CDR3, as DNA: TGTGCTAGTGGTTTGGTTGCTGACAGGGGCGGGGGGATTCCATGGGAGGCTGTGTGGTGCACCTTC.

The J gene is TRBJ1-3, the V gene TRBV23-1; D remains unclear. TRBV23-1 is treated as an ORF (open reading frame) with a function not yet certain. The CDR3 sequence is 15 residues long. V was pared by 0 bases and J by 1 base, with 7 bases between. The CDR3, as DNA: TGCGCCAGCAGTCAATCTACAGTGTCTGGAAACACCATATATTTT. Translating it yields CASSQSTVSGNTIYF.

The rearrangement links TRBV5-4 to TRBJ2-3, with D tentatively TRBD1 (6 bases). V lost 9 bases and J 1 base, leaving 21 bases between the germline ends. CDR3 length equals 16 residues. Germline CDR1 and CDR2: SGHNT and YYREEE (reference sequence). The chain's CDR3 is CAISPGRTAGTDTQYF. CDR3 sequence (DNA): TGTGCCATCTCGCCCGGGCGGACAGCCGGCACAGATACGCAGTATTTT.

The chain employs TRBV5-4 and TRBJ2-3, with 13 bases fitting TRBD2. The length of the CDR3 is 16 residues. The J segment lost 3 bases and the V segment lost 4 bases, leaving 5 bases of the junction unmatched. Germline assignment: CDR1 SGHNT and CDR2 YYREEE (reference sequence). Written as DNA, the CDR3 is TGTGCCAGCAGCGAAAGACTAGCGGGAGGAACAGATACGCAGTATTTT. The encoded protein is CASSERLAGGTDTQYF.

The chain uses TRBV24-1 and TRBJ2-1; D tentatively reads TRBD1 or TRBD2 (5 bases each). V was clipped by 9 bases and J by 2 bases, with 16 bases between them. CDR1 and CDR2 (germline): KGHDR, SFDVKD. The CDR3 runs to 15 residues. The CDR3 nucleotides are TGTGCCACCCCAAACGAGGGGCAGGCCTACAATGAGCAGTTCTTC. Translated, it gives CATPNEGQAYNEQFF.

The rearrangement uses TRBV6-5 and TRBJ2-6; D gene unclear. The V end was cut by 5 bases, the J end by 2 bases, with 4 bases between. Germline loops: CDR1 MNHEY, CDR2 SVGAGI. The CDR3 is 13 residues long. CDR3 in DNA: TGTGCCAGCAGTAGCGCTGGGGCCAACGTCCTGACTTTC. Amino acid sequence: CASSSAGANVLTF.

This clone was counted between two and nine times. The chain combines TRBV5-1 with TRBJ2-7; no firm D call. In germline, CDR1 is SGHRS, CDR2 YFSETQ. The CDR3 extends over 15 amino acids. V was shortened by 4 bases and J by 0 bases, with 14 bases between the two germline ends. The CDR3 loop reads CASSPGSVSSYEQYF. The CDR3 nucleotides are TGCGCCAGCAGCCCCGGGTCCGTCAGCTCCTACGAGCAGTACTTC.

The chain has TRBV14 and TRBJ1-5; no clear D. The V end was cut by 1 base, the J end by 5 bases, with 3 bases between. Germline V gene lookup returns CDR1 SGHDN and CDR2 FVKESK. This CDR3 is 12 amino acids long. CDR3 sequence (DNA): TGTGCCAGCAGCCAAGGATATCAGCCCCAGCATTTT. It encodes CASSQGYQPQHF.

The genes are TRBV28 and TRBJ2-5; 14 bases line up with TRBD2. CDR1 and CDR2 (germline): MDHEN, SYDVKM. CDR3 size: 18 residues. The trim removed 2 bases at V and 4 bases at J, leaving 9 bases unmatched. In DNA, the CDR3 is TGTGCCAGCAGTTTAGGGGGGGGACTAGCGGGAGTGAGAGAGACCCAGTACTTC. This codes for CASSLGGGLAGVRETQYF.

This clone came up a few times. The chain links TRBV5-1 to TRBJ1-4, with D possibly being TRBD1 (5 bases). V was trimmed by 4 bases and J by 6 bases, leaving 13 bases between them. The germline V gene has CDR1 SGHRS and CDR2 YFSETQ. This CDR3 spans 14 amino acids. CDR3: CASSLPGDDEKLFF. In DNA form, the CDR3 reads TGCGCCAGCAGCCTCCCGGGGGACGATGAAAAACTGTTTTTT.

The J gene is TRBJ2-2, the V gene TRBV2; TRBD1 matches at 11 bases. V trimming: 5 bases; J trimming: 12 bases; junction bases outside the gene matches: 5. The CDR3 contains 13 residues. CDR1 SNHLY and CDR2 FYNNEI come from the germline V gene. The CDR3 protein is CASSPGQGAKLFF. The CDR3 nucleotides are TGTGCCAGCAGTCCTGGACAGGGGGCGAAGCTGTTTTTT.

The rearrangement links TRBV14 to TRBJ1-3; 7 nucleotides match TRBD1. V lost 3 bases, J lost 2 bases, and 7 bases stayed unmatched. The CDR3 covers 16 residues. The V gene's germline CDR1 is SGHDN and CDR2 FVKESK. The CDR3 loop is CASSQGQPRAGNTIYF. The CDR3, as DNA: TGTGCCAGCAGCCAGGGACAGCCAAGGGCTGGAAACACCATATATTTT.

The chain links TRBV18 to TRBJ2-2, with no clear D. The CDR3 sequence is 15 residues long. Germline V gene sequence: CDR1 KGHSH, CDR2 LQKENI. Trimming pared 2 bases from V and 0 bases from J, leaving 7 bases between. The CDR3 nucleotides are TGTGCCAGCTCACCATCAGGTCCGAACACCGGGGAGCTGTTTTTT. This sequence encodes CASSPSGPNTGELFF.

V usage is TRBV14 and J usage is TRBJ1-6; no clear D gene. This CDR3 has 14 amino acids. Germline CDR1 reads SGHDN; CDR2 reads FVKESK. Trimming removed 1 base from V and 2 bases from J, with 3 bases in between. The CDR3: CASSQGPYNSPLHF. CDR3 coding DNA: TGTGCCAGCAGCCAAGGCCCCTATAATTCACCCCTCCACTTT. The full variable domain, its missing parts supplied by reference TRBV14 and TRBJ1-6, is EAGVTQFPSHSVIEKGQTVTLRCDPISGHDNLYWYRRVMGKEIKFLLHFVKESKQDESGMPNNRFLAERTGGTYSTLKVQPAELEDSGVYFCASSQGPYNSPLHFGNGTRLTVT.

The rearrangement joins TRBV5-1 to TRBJ2-1; 8 bases fit TRBD2. The V segment lost 2 bases and the J segment 6 bases; nucleotides outside the gene matches: 10. The germline gives CDR1 SGHRS, CDR2 YFSETQ. The CDR3 extends over 16 amino acids. The CDR3 DNA reads as TGCGCCAGCAGCTTCACGGGAGGGTCCTCTGGCAATGAGCAGTTCTTC. Encoded protein: CASSFTGGSSGNEQFF. The variable domain in full, with the rest retrieved from reference TRBV5-1 and TRBJ2-1, is KAGVTQTPRYLIKTRGQQVTLSCSPISGHRSVSWYQQTPGQGLQFLFEYFSETQRNKGNFPGRFSGRQFSNSRSEMNVSTLELGDSALYLCASSFTGGSSGNEQFFGPGTRLTVL.